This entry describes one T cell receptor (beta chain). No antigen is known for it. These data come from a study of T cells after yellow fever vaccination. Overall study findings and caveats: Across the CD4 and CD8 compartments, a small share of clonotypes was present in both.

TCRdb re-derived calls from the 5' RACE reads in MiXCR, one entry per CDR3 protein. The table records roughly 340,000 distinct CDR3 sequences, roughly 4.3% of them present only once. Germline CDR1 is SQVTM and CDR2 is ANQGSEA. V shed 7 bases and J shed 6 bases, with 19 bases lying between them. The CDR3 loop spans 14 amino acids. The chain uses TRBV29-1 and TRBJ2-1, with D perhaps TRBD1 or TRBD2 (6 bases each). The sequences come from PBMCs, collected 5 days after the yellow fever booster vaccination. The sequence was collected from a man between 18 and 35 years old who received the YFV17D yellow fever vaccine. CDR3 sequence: CSAIGGTLTNEQFF. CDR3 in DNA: TGCAGCGCCATAGGGGGGACGTTGACCAATGAGCAGTTCTTC.